The sequence of this T cell receptor (beta chain) was determined in a study of blood T cells in healthy people across ages. Study-level background: Roughly one uniquely barcoded beta molecule per two T cells was captured.

A second PCR, run for about 6 to 11 cycles, used a sample-barcoded 5' primer plus a J-beta primer mix. TCRdb ran MiXCR on the 5' RACE reads and lists one entry per CDR3 protein. The sample records about 730,000 distinct CDR3 sequences, 43% being singletons. The CDR3 contains 13 residues. In germline, CDR1 is DFQATT, CDR2 SNEGSKA (reference sequence). Turning to this clonotype: Its antigen is unknown.

Study-level points and caveats: A conclusive naive versus antigen-experienced comparison was prevented by the unsorted PBMCs. Naive CD4+ cell counts and diversity both ran higher in long-lived than in aged donors.

There were healthy Caucasian individuals from Russia, aged roughly 6 to 95, serving as donors. This receptor was obtained from a woman in her sixties in good health. Input material: blood. This chain links TRBV20-1 with TRBJ2-7, with 8 bases fitting TRBD2. The tail of the sequence fits TRBJ2-5 better, so the J call may be wrong. CDR3 bases: TGCAGTGCTAGGCGGGGACGGGGGGGGACCCAGTACTTC. This encodes CSARRGRGGTQYF.